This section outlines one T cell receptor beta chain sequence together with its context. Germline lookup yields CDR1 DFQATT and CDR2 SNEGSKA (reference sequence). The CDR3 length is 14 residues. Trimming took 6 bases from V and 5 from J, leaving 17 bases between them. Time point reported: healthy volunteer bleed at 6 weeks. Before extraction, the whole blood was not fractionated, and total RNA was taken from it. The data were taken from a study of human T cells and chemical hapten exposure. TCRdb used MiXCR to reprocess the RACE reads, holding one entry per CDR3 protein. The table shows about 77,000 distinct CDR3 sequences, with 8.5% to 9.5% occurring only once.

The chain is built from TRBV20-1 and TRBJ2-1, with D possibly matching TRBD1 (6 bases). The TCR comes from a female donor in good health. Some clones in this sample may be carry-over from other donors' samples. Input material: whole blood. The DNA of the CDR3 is TGCAGTGCCGGCACCGGGACAAGAGACAATGAGCAGTTCTTC. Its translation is CSAGTGTRDNEQFF.